These 21 T cell receptor beta chains originate from one sample sequenced in a study of blood T cell repertoires in COVID-19. Method: immunoSEQ multiplex PCR; TCRdb's copy keeps in-frame clones and lacks some. The data hold more than 250,000 clones, with 88% observed a single time. Sequencing used PBMCs or T cells enriched from blood (not recorded which). The source of these receptors is a woman between 40 and 50 years old with acute COVID-19.

The CDR3 region is CAWSLGANQPQHF. In DNA, the CDR3 is TGTGCCTGGAGTCTAGGGGCAAATCAGCCCCAGCATTTT. V gene TRBV30 combines with J gene TRBJ1-5; D may be TRBD1 (5 bases). The CDR3 is 13 residues long. V was pared by 2 bases and J by 4 bases, with 9 bases between. Germline V lookup: CDR1 GTSNPN, CDR2 SVGIG (reference sequence).

V is TRBV3-1 (or the pseudogene TRBV3-2) and J is TRBJ1-2; TRBD1 is a possible D gene (6 bases). V shed 2 bases and J shed 4 bases, with 17 bases lying between them. This CDR3 contains 16 residues. The V gene's germline CDR1 is LGHDT and CDR2 YNNKEL (reference sequence). The CDR3 DNA is TGTGCCAGCAGCCAATCGTGGACAGCCGATCCCTATGGCTACACCTTC. Protein sequence: CASSQSWTADPYGYTF.

Concerning this clone: Other nucleotide sequences in the sample specify the same CDR3. The gene calls are TRBV6-2 or TRBV6-3 and TRBJ1-5; 9 positions agree with TRBD1. Germline loops: CDR1 MNHEY, CDR2 SVGEGT. With V trimmed by 6 bases and J by 2 bases, 2 bases remained unmatched. The CDR3 is made up of 14 amino acids. This CDR3 is CASSRTGGNQPQHF. DNA of the CDR3: TGTGCCAGCAGCCGGACAGGGGGCAATCAGCCCCAGCATTTT.

This chain links TRBV28 with TRBJ1-2; possible D gene TRBD1, 5 bases. CDR1 and CDR2 (germline): MDHEN, SYDVKM. Deletions cut 4 bases from V and 5 bases from J, with 14 bases between. The CDR3 is made up of 14 amino acids. CDR3 protein: CASSSTGTAYGYTF. Written as DNA, the CDR3 is TGTGCCAGCAGTTCCACCGGGACTGCATATGGCTACACCTTC.

J is TRBJ1-1 and V is TRBV6-5; TRBD1 is a possible D gene (6 bases). The CDR3 spans 15 residues. The germline gives CDR1 MNHEY, CDR2 SVGAGI. The ends were cut back, 2 bases at V and 6 bases at J, with 16 bases in the middle. CDR3 DNA: TGTGCCAGCAGTTACACCTTTGGGACATCATCTGAAGCTTTCTTT. It translates to CASSYTFGTSSEAFF.

J is TRBJ2-1 and V is TRBV4-1; TRBD1 matches at 11 bases. The CDR3 covers 17 residues. V was clipped by 3 bases and J by 7 bases; unmatched bases: 11. Germline V gene lookup returns CDR1 MGHRA and CDR2 YSYEKL. CDR3 nucleotide sequence: TGCGCCAGCAGCCACATGACCCGGGGACAGGGGGGAAATGAGCAGTTCTTC. The encoded protein is CASSHMTRGQGGNEQFF.

The CDR3 region is CATRDRAEKLFF. CDR3 bases: TGTGCCACCCGGGACAGGGCGGAAAAACTGTTTTTT. The chain employs TRBV10-3 and TRBJ1-4; 9 bases fit TRBD1. CDR3 length: 12 residues. Germline lookup yields CDR1 ENHRY and CDR2 SYGVKD. The ends lost 10 bases at V and 8 bases at J; junction bases unmatched: 5.

This clone was found once. V gene TRBV3-1 (or the pseudogene TRBV3-2) combines with J gene TRBJ2-5; 7 bases align to TRBD1. The CDR3 totals 18 residues. Germline V gene lookup returns CDR1 LGHDT and CDR2 YNNKEL (reference sequence). Unmatched junction bases numbered 18, after V lost 4 bases and J lost 4 bases. The CDR3 coding sequence is TGTGCCAGCAGCCCCAGACAGGGAAGCCATCGACGGGTAGAGACCCAGTACTTC. Translation: CASSPRQGSHRRVETQYF.

The chain uses TRBV27 and TRBJ1-5; unclear D gene. The germline V gene has CDR1 MNHEY and CDR2 SMNVEV (reference sequence). V shed 7 bases and J shed 0 bases, with 10 bases lying between them. CDR3 length equals 14 residues. The CDR3 DNA follows: TGTGCCAGCATGGGGAGTTATAGCAATCAGCCCCAGCATTTT. Its translation: CASMGSYSNQPQHF.

As regards this clone: Germline is not matched at one junction end, which may reflect a read error. This sequence joins TRBV6-2 or TRBV6-3 and TRBJ1-5; D is undetermined. This CDR3 has 12 amino acids. The germline CDR1 and CDR2 sequences are MNHEY and SVGEGT. CDR3 nucleotide sequence: TGTGCCAGCAGTTACAGGCCAGGACTAGGAGATTTT. Protein product: CASSYRPGLGDF.

The rearrangement links TRBV5-1 to TRBJ2-3, with TRBD2 matching over 8 bases. This CDR3 has 17 amino acids. The ends lost 3 bases at V and 2 bases at J; junction bases unmatched: 11. The germline gives CDR1 SGHRS, CDR2 YFSETQ. In nucleotides, the CDR3 is TGCGCCAGCAGCTCGGGTATGGCTAGCGGGTTCACAGATACGCAGTATTTT. This encodes CASSSGMASGFTDTQYF.

V usage is TRBV19 and J usage is TRBJ2-7; 7 nucleotides agree with TRBD1. The J segment lost 3 bases and the V segment lost 5 bases, leaving 7 bases of the junction unmatched. Germline-derived CDR1 and CDR2 are LNHDA and SQIVND (reference sequence). The CDR3 covers 14 residues. This chain's CDR3 is CASSLPGQSYEQYF. As DNA, the CDR3 is TGTGCCAGTAGTCTTCCGGGACAGAGCTACGAGCAGTACTTC. The entire variable domain, with the rest obtained from reference TRBV19 and TRBJ2-7, is as follows: DGGITQSPKYLFRKEGQNVTLSCEQNLNHDAMYWYRQDPGQGLRLIYYSQIVNDFQKGDIAEGYSVSREKKESFPLTVTSAQKNPTAFYLCASSLPGQSYEQYFGPGTRLTVT.

J is TRBJ1-2 and V is TRBV2; D remains ambiguous. The CDR3 length is 12 residues. Germline CDR1 and CDR2: SNHLY and FYNNEI. Trimming removed 3 bases at V and 3 bases at J, with 5 bases between. CDR3 sequence reads: CASSEADYGYTF. The CDR3, as DNA: TGTGCCAGCAGTGAGGCGGACTATGGCTACACCTTC.

The rearrangement links TRBV20-1 to TRBJ2-3; possibly TRBD2 for D (5 bases). This CDR3 comprises 12 residues. Per germline, CDR1 DFQATT and CDR2 SNEGSKA (reference sequence). Trimming stripped 3 bases from V and 8 bases from J, with 12 bases between. CDR3 nucleotide sequence: TGCAGTGCTAGTTACGGGGAAAGTACGCAGTATTTT. Amino acids: CSASYGESTQYF.

The genes are TRBV27 and TRBJ1-5; 9 nucleotides line up with TRBD1. This CDR3 has 18 amino acids. Germline CDR1 reads MNHEY; CDR2 reads SMNVEV (reference sequence). Unmatched junction bases numbered 15, after V lost 9 bases and J lost 0 bases. The chain's CDR3 is CARQTGGIKLGSNQPQHF. DNA for the CDR3: TGTGCCAGGCAAACAGGGGGCATCAAGTTGGGTAGCAATCAGCCCCAGCATTTT.

The chain recombines TRBV30 with TRBJ2-3; D not certain. The CDR3 runs 14 residues. Germline values: CDR1 GTSNPN, CDR2 SVGIG (reference sequence). Deletions cut 3 bases from V and 7 bases from J, with 17 bases between. For the CDR3, the DNA is TGTGCCTGGAGGATACAGCCTGCTCTGAATACGCAGTATTTT. Amino acid sequence: CAWRIQPALNTQYF.

This rearrangement joins TRBV28 to TRBJ1-2; 9 nucleotides agree with TRBD1. The junction had 11 bases not matched to a gene; V was cut back by 2 bases and J by 1 base. The CDR3 is made up of 18 amino acids. The V gene's germline CDR1 is MDHEN and CDR2 SYDVKM. CDR3 sequence (DNA): TGTGCCAGCAGTTTACCACTTTCCGGGACAGGGATTAACTATGGCTACACCTTC. Protein product: CASSLPLSGTGINYGYTF.

The J gene is TRBJ2-5, the V gene TRBV10-3; 8 nucleotides agree with TRBD1. The CDR3 contains 14 residues. J gave up 4 bases and V 3 bases, and 4 bases lay outside the gene matches. Per germline, CDR1 ENHRY and CDR2 SYGVKD. The CDR3 loop is CAISDNRGLETQYF. CDR3 DNA sequence: TGTGCCATCAGTGATAACAGGGGGTTAGAGACCCAGTACTTC.

V and J are TRBV6-5 and TRBJ1-2; tentatively, D is TRBD1 (5 bases). V was pared by 0 bases and J by 6 bases, with 14 bases between. Per germline, CDR1 MNHEY and CDR2 SVGAGI. There are 15 residues in the CDR3. The CDR3 here is CASSYSSRDVNGYTF. The DNA for the CDR3 is TGTGCCAGCAGTTACTCGAGCAGGGATGTGAATGGCTACACCTTC.

The chain uses TRBV6-5 and TRBJ2-7; the match to TRBD2 covers 10 bases. There are 15 residues in the CDR3. V was clipped by 5 bases and J by 0 bases; unmatched bases: 4. In germline, CDR1 is MNHEY, CDR2 SVGAGI. CDR3 bases: TGTGCCAGCAGTCCAGGACTAGCGGCCTCCTACGAGCAGTACTTC. Translated: CASSPGLAASYEQYF.

This clone was seen just once. The chain combines TRBV24-1 with TRBJ2-7; tentative D call: TRBD1 (6 bases). This CDR3 comprises 15 residues. In germline, CDR1 is KGHDR, CDR2 SFDVKD. V lost 7 bases, J lost 3 bases, and 18 bases lay in between. The CDR3 DNA sequence: TGTGCCACCAGCGCAGGGGTGGATCAGCACTACGAGCAGTACGTC. Translating gives CATSAGVDQHYEQYV.